The TCR beta chain described here comes from a study of T cell responses to AZD1222 COVID-19 vaccine. Study observations and caveats: Baseline seropositivity characterized only 5 to 7 AZD1222 recipients.

Clones were sequenced by immunoSEQ multiplex PCR, and TCRdb holds only the in-frame ones, with some missing. The repertoire includes some 130,000 clones, about 93% of them detected once, and more than 3.5% sits in the top ten. In regard to this clone: Its target is not known.

The starting material was peripheral blood, obtained on day 0 of AZD1222 vaccination. This clonotype was obtained from an adult in good health.

The DNA of the CDR3 is TGTGCCAGCACTCAGGGGGGCAGCAATCAGCCCCAGCATTTT. This sequence encodes CASTQGGSNQPQHF. This rearrangement joins TRBV28 to TRBJ1-5; 7 bases map to TRBD1. Germline CDR1 MDHEN, CDR2 SYDVKM. With V trimmed by 7 bases and J by 1 base, 4 bases remained unmatched. This CDR3 is 14 amino acids long. The variable domain in full, with the rest retrieved from reference TRBV28 and TRBJ1-5, is DVKVTQSSRYLVKRTGEKVFLECVQDMDHENMFWYRQDPGLGLRLIYFSYDVKMKEKGDIPEGYSVSREKKERFSLILESASTNQTSMYLCASTQGGSNQPQHFGDGTRLSIL.